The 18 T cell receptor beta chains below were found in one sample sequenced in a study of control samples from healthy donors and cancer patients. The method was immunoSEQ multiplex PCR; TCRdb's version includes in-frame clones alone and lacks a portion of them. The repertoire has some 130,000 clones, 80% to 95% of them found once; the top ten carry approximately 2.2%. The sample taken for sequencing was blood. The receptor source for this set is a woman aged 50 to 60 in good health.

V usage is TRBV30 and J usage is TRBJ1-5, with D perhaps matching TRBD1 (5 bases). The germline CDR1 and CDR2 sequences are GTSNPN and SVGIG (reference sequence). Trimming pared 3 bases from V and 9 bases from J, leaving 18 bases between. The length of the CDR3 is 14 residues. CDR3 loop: CAWSVGTGLWPQHF. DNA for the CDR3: TGTGCCTGGAGCGTAGGGACGGGTCTCTGGCCCCAGCATTTT.

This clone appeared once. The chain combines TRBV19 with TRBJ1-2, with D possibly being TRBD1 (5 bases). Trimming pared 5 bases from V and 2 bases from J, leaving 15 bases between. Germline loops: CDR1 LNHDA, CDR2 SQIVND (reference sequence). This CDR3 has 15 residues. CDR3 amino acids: CASSPPGTVNYGYTF. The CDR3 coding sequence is TGTGCCAGTAGTCCCCCCGGGACGGTAAACTATGGCTACACCTTC.

The CDR3 sequence is CASSFPAGGSDTQYF. In DNA, the CDR3 is TGTGCCAGCAGTTTCCCAGCGGGAGGATCAGATACGCAGTATTTT. The chain combines TRBV27 with TRBJ2-3, with TRBD2 identical over 9 bases. V gave up 3 bases and J gave up 4 bases; unmatched junction bases: 5. Germline CDR1 MNHEY, CDR2 SMNVEV (reference sequence). CDR3 length: 15 residues.

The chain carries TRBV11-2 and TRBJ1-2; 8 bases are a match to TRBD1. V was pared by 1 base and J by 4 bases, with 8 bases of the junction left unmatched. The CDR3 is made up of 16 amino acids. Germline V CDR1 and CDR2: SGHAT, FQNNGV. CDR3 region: CASSLAWSGGFYGYTF. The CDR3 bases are TGTGCCAGCAGCTTAGCTTGGTCAGGGGGCTTCTATGGCTACACCTTC.

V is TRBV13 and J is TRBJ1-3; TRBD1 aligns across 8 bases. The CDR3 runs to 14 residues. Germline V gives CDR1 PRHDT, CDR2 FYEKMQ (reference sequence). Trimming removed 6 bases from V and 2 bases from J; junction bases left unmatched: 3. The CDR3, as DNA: TGTGCCAGCAGGTCGGACAGGGCTGGAAACACCATATATTTT. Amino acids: CASRSDRAGNTIYF.

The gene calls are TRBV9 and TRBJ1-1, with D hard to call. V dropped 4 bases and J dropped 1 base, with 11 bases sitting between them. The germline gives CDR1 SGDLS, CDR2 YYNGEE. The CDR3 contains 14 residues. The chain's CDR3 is CASSPSDGNTEAFF. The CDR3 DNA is TGTGCCAGCAGCCCCTCGGACGGGAACACTGAAGCTTTCTTT.

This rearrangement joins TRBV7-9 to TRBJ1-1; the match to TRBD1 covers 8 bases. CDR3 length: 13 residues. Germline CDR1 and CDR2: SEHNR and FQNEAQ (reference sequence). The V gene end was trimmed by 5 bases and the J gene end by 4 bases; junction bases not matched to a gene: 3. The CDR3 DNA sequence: TGTGCCAGCAGCGTAACAGGGGGCACTGAAGCTTTCTTT. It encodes CASSVTGGTEAFF. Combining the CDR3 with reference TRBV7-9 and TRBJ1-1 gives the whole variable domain DTGVSQNPRHKITKRGQNVTFRCDPISEHNRLYWYRQTLGQGPEFLTYFQNEAQLEKSRLLSDRFSAERPKGSFSTLEIQRTEQGDSAMYLCASSVTGGTEAFFGQGTRLTVV.

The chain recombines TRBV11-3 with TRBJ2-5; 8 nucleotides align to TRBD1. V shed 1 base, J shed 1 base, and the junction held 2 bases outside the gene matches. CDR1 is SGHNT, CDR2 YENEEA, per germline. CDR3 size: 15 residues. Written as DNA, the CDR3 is TGTGCCAGCAGCTTAGGAGGACAGGGCCAAGAGACCCAGTACTTC. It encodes CASSLGGQGQETQYF.

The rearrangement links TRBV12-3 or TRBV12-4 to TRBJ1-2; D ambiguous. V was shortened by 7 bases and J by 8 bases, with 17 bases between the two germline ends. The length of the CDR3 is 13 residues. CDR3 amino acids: CASTPRVGLGYTF. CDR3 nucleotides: TGTGCCAGCACCCCACGCGTAGGGCTCGGCTACACCTTC.

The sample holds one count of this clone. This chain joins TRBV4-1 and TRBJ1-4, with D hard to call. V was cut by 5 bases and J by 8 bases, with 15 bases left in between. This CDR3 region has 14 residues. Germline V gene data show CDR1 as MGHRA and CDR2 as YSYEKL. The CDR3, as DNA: TGCGCCAGCAGCTTCGACTCATCCAGGGAAAAACTGTTTTTT. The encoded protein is CASSFDSSREKLFF.

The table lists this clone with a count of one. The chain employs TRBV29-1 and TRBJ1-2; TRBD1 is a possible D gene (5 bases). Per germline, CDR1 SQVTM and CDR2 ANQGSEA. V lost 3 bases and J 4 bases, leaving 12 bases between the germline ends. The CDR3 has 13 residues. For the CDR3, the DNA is TGCAGCGTTGAGCATGGGGCCGGCTATGGCTACACCTTC. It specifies CSVEHGAGYGYTF.

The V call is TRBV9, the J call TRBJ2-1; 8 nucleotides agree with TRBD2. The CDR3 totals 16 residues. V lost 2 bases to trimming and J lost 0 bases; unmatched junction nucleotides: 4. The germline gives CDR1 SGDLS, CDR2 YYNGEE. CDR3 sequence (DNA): TGTGCCAGCAGCGTTAGCGGGGCCAGCTCCTACAATGAGCAGTTCTTC. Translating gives CASSVSGASSYNEQFF.

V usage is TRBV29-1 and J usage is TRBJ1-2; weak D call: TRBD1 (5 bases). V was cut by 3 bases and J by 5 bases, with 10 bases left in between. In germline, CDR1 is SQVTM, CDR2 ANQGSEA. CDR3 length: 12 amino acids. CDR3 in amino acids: CSVELGLYGYTF. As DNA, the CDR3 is TGCAGCGTTGAGTTGGGACTTTATGGCTACACCTTC.

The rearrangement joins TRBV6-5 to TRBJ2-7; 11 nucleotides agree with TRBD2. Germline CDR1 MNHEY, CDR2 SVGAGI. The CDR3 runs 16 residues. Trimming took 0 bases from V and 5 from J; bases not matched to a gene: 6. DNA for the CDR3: TGTGCCAGCAGTTACTCGATAGCGGGGGGGCGTAACGAGCAGTACTTC. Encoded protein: CASSYSIAGGRNEQYF.

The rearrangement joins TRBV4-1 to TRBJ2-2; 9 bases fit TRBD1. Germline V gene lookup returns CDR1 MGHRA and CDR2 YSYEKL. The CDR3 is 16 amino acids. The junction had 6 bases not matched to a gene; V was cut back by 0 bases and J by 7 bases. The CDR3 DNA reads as TGCGCCAGCAGCCAAGAGGGACAGGGCTCCGGCGGGGAGCTGTTTTTT. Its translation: CASSQEGQGSGGELFF.

Here the CDR3 reads CASSIGTGFAGELFF. The DNA for the CDR3 is TGTGCCAGCAGCATTGGGACAGGGTTTGCCGGGGAGCTGTTTTTT. The chain links TRBV9 to TRBJ2-2; 9 bases match TRBD1. Germline lookup yields CDR1 SGDLS and CDR2 YYNGEE. V shed 4 bases, J shed 6 bases, and the junction held 7 bases outside the gene matches. This CDR3 comprises 15 residues.

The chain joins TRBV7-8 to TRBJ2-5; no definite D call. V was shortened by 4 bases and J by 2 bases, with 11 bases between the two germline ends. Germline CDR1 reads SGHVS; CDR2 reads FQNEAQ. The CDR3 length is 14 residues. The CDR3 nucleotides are TGTGCCAGCAGCTCCCGACGGATTCAAGAGACCCAGTACTTC. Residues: CASSSRRIQETQYF.

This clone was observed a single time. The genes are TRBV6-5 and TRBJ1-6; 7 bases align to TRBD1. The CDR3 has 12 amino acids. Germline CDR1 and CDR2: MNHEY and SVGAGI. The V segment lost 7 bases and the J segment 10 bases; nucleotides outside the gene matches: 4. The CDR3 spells CASTGGESPLHF. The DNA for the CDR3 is TGTGCCAGCACAGGGGGTGAATCACCCCTCCACTTT.